These T cell receptor beta chains were read from a single sample in a study of identical twins. TCRdb independently ran MiXCR on the 5' RACE reads; one entry per CDR3 protein. Here the sample spans under 450,000 distinct CDR3 sequences, 18% being singletons. Sequenced sample: naive T cells sorted from blood. These receptors all stem from a man aged 50-60 years in good health. The CDR3 runs from the conserved cysteine through the conserved F or W. D genes are given only for firm matches. Clone sizes are given selectively: once, few, many, or a class where the clone is expanded.

TRBJ1-2 | 14 | . | . | TRBV29-1 | CSVEGGREGYGYPF | TGCAGCGTTGAAGGGGGCAGGGAAGGCTATGGCTACCCCTTC
TRBJ2-1 | 13 | . | . | TRBV20-1 | CSVYEGTRVEQFF | TGCAGTGTCTATGAGGGGACCAGGGTTGAGCAGTTCTTC
TRBJ2-7 | 16 | many | TRBD2 | TRBV7-6 | CASSLYVAGGSGEQYF | TGTGCCAGCAGCTTATACGTAGCGGGAGGGTCGGGGGAGCAGTACTTC
TRBJ2-7 | 13 | . | . | TRBV5-1 | CASRYGQSYEQYF | TGCGCCAGCCGCTATGGACAGTCCTACGAGCAGTACTTC
TRBJ2-3 | 14 | few | . | TRBV2 | CASRDVTSSDTQYF | TGTGCCAGCAGAGACGTTACTTCTTCAGATACGCAGTATTTT
TRBJ1-3 | 16 | . | . | TRBV2 | CASSEGTAFSGNTIYF | TGTGCCAGCAGTGAAGGGACAGCCTTCTCTGGAAACACCATATATTTT
TRBJ1-2 | 15 | many | . | TRBV7-2 | CASSPGGASNYGYTF | TGTGCCAGCAGCCCGGGTGGGGCCAGCAACTATGGCTACACCTTC
TRBJ1-4 | 17 | . | . | TRBV21-1 | CACLAPLVYRFGEKLFF | TGTGCCTGTTTAGCCCCGCTCGTCTACCGCTTCGGGGAAAAACTGTTTTTT
TRBJ2-1 | 16 | . | TRBD2 | TRBV4-1 | CASSQISGGAGYEQFF | TGCGCCAGCAGCCAGATTAGCGGGGGGGCCGGTTATGAGCAGTTCTTC
TRBJ1-6 | 15 | . | . | TRBV20-1 | CSARRGSSYNSPLHF | TGCAGTGCTAGAAGGGGAAGCTCCTATAATTCACCCCTCCACTTT
TRBJ2-7 | 16 | . | TRBD1 | TRBV18 | CASSPQGQKFSYEQYF | TGTGCCAGCTCACCGCAGGGACAGAAGTTCTCCTACGAGCAGTACTTC
TRBJ2-7 | 14 | many | TRBD1 | TRBV27 | CASSETTGGYEQYF | TGTGCCAGCAGTGAAACGACAGGGGGCTACGAGCAGTACTTC
TRBJ2-3 | 17 | many | . | TRBV5-6 | CASSLGSGQLFTDTQYF | TGTGCCAGCAGCTTGGGATCTGGACAGCTTTTCACAGATACGCAGTATTTT
TRBJ2-7 | 13 | . | . | TRBV7-6 | CASSLSLPYEQYF | TGTGCCAGCAGCTTAAGTCTGCCCTACGAGCAGTACTTC
TRBJ1-6 | 14 | . | . | TRBV20-1 | CSAREGTQNSPLHF | TGCAGTGCTAGAGAAGGGACGCAGAATTCACCCCTCCACTTT
TRBJ2-2 | 15 | . | . | TRBV20-1 | CSASLTARNTGELFF | TGCAGTGCTTCTCTAACGGCCCGGAACACCGGGGAGCTGTTTTTT
TRBJ2-3 | 12 | . | . | TRBV30 | CAWSGGADTQYF | TGTGCCTGGAGTGGAGGGGCGGATACGCAGTATTTT
TRBJ2-3 | 15 | few | . | TRBV6-2/TRBV6-3 | CASRMQQGLTDTQYF | TGTGCCAGCAGAATGCAACAGGGTCTCACAGATACGCAGTATTTT
TRBJ1-1 | 14 | . | . | TRBV12-3/TRBV12-4 | CASSFGQKNTEAFF | TGTGCCAGCAGTTTCGGACAGAAGAACACTGAAGCTTTCTTT
TRBJ1-5 | 15 | few | TRBD1 | TRBV20-1 | CSASKGQGAVQPQHF | TGCAGTGCCAGCAAGGGACAGGGGGCGGTTCAGCCCCAGCATTTT
TRBJ2-1 | 14 | few | TRBD2 | TRBV20-1 | CSASQASGYNEQFF | TGCAGTGCTAGTCAGGCTAGCGGATACAATGAGCAGTTCTTC
TRBJ2-3 | 14 | many | TRBD2 | TRBV20-1 | CSARRLAATDTQYF | TGCAGTGCTAGACGACTAGCGGCCACAGATACGCAGTATTTT
TRBJ2-7 | 14 | few | . | TRBV10-3 | CATKGDRRIYEQYF | TGTGCCACCAAGGGGGACCGAAGAATCTACGAGCAGTACTTC
TRBJ1-2 | 15 | few | TRBD1 | TRBV12-3/TRBV12-4 | CASSLVGGQGTGYTF | TGTGCCAGCAGTTTAGTAGGGGGACAGGGAACTGGCTACACCTTC
TRBJ1-5 | 15 | . | . | TRBV18 | CASSPSVGSNQPQHF | TGTGCCAGCTCACCATCTGTCGGTAGCAATCAGCCCCAGCATTTT
TRBJ2-2 | 15 | few | TRBD1 | TRBV12-3/TRBV12-4 | CASSLSGQGGRELFF | TGTGCCAGCAGTTTATCAGGACAGGGGGGCAGGGAGCTGTTTTTT
TRBJ2-5 | 13 | many | . | TRBV12-3/TRBV12-4 | CASTRDTEETQYF | TGTGCCAGCACACGGGACACCGAAGAGACCCAGTACTTC
TRBJ1-1 | 15 | . | . | TRBV5-1 | CASSLAPGGSTEAFF | TGCGCCAGCAGCTTGGCCCCGGGAGGGAGCACTGAAGCTTTCTTT
TRBJ2-1 | 15 | . | TRBD1 | TRBV5-1 | CASSLLQGAGNEQFF | TGCGCCAGCAGCTTATTACAGGGGGCCGGCAATGAGCAGTTCTTC
TRBJ2-7 | 12 | . | . | TRBV4-1 | CASSPHWNEQYF | TGCGCCAGCAGCCCCCATTGGAACGAGCAGTACTTC
TRBJ2-3 | 15 | . | TRBD1 | TRBV7-2 | CASSYRQGGTDTQYF | TGTGCCAGCAGCTATCGACAGGGCGGCACAGATACGCAGTATTTT
TRBJ2-3 | 12 | . | . | TRBV20-1 | CSARRDPDTQYF | TGCAGTGCTAGGCGGGACCCCGATACGCAGTATTTT
TRBJ2-5 | 14 | many | TRBD1 | TRBV5-1 | CASSWGTGQETQYF | TGCGCCAGCAGCTGGGGGACAGGGCAAGAGACCCAGTACTTC
TRBJ2-2 | 15 | few | TRBD1 | TRBV27 | CASSLSGGADGELFF | TGTGCCAGCAGTTTATCAGGGGGCGCTGACGGGGAGCTGTTTTTT
TRBJ2-4 | 15 | few | TRBD1 | TRBV6-1 | CASSLGQRTKNIQYF | TGTGCCAGCAGTCTGGGACAGCGGACCAAAAACATTCAGTACTTC
TRBJ1-1 | 13 | few | . | TRBV5-1 | CASSKDRNTEAFF | TGCGCCAGCAGCAAAGACCGAAACACTGAAGCTTTCTTT
TRBJ1-2 | 14 | many | . | TRBV3-1 | CASSQDPRVAGYTF | TGTGCCAGCAGCCAAGATCCCAGGGTCGCTGGCTACACCTTC
TRBJ2-3 | 15 | many | TRBD1 | TRBV18 | CASSGTGASTDTQYF | TGTGCCAGCTCAGGGACAGGAGCTAGCACAGATACGCAGTATTTT
TRBJ2-7 | 14 | few | . | TRBV20-1 | CSARMGEGPYEQYF | TGCAGTGCTAGGATGGGGGAAGGACCCTACGAGCAGTACTTC
TRBJ2-7 | 13 | . | . | TRBV20-1 | CSARLTTSYEQYF | TGCAGTGCTAGGCTGACTACTTCCTACGAGCAGTACTTC
TRBJ1-2 | 13 | . | . | TRBV12-3/TRBV12-4 | CASTSPPNYGYTF | TGTGCCAGCACCAGTCCTCCTAACTATGGCTACACCTTC
TRBJ2-5 | 13 | many | . | TRBV7-7 | CASSHPPLFTQYF | TGTGCCAGCAGCCACCCCCCTCTTTTTACCCAGTACTTC
TRBJ1-2 | 15 | . | . | TRBV7-2 | CASSLDRSRVYGYTF | TGTGCCAGCAGCCTTGACAGATCCCGGGTATATGGCTACACCTTC
TRBJ1-1 | 13 | . | . | TRBV19 | CASSMGLHTEAFF | TGTGCCAGTAGTATGGGGCTGCACACTGAAGCTTTCTTT
TRBJ2-7 | 12 | . | . | TRBV20-1 | CSVRKHSGEQYF | TGCAGTGTCCGGAAACACTCGGGCGAGCAGTACTTC
TRBJ1-1 | 14 | many | . | TRBV5-5 | CASSFASSNTEAFF | TGTGCCAGCAGCTTTGCCTCTTCGAACACTGAAGCTTTCTTT
TRBJ1-1 | 13 | few | . | TRBV15 | CATSGRLVTEAFF | TGTGCCACCAGCGGTAGGCTCGTCACTGAAGCTTTCTTT
TRBJ2-1 | 15 | . | . | TRBV5-1 | CASSLEGHSYNEQFF | TGCGCCAGCAGCTTAGAGGGACACTCCTACAATGAGCAGTTCTTC
TRBJ2-7 | 14 | many | . | TRBV20-1 | CSARGVGSGYEQYF | TGCAGTGCTAGAGGGGTCGGTAGCGGCTACGAGCAGTACTTC
TRBJ2-7 | 16 | . | TRBD2 | TRBV4-3 | CASSRGGAGGFYEQYF | TGCGCCAGCAGCCGAGGAGGAGCGGGGGGATTCTACGAGCAGTACTTC
TRBJ2-1 | 16 | . | TRBD2 | TRBV25-1 | CASSHTLRGGNNEQFF | TGTGCCAGCAGTCATACGTTGCGGGGGGGCAACAATGAGCAGTTCTTC
TRBJ2-1 | 17 | . | TRBD2 | TRBV7-2 | CASSQGSFSGRADEQFF | TGTGCCAGCAGCCAGGGGTCGTTTAGCGGGAGGGCCGATGAGCAGTTCTTC
TRBJ2-7 | 15 | few | TRBD2 | TRBV7-2 | CASSKGWTSSYEQYF | TGTGCCAGCAGTAAGGGGTGGACTAGCTCGTACGAGCAGTACTTC